This is a list of T cell receptor beta chains from one sample in a study of shared clonotypes between healthy human individuals. The protocol was immunoSEQ multiplex PCR, while the TCRdb copy is restricted to in-frame clones and leaves out a portion. The sample holds about 2.1 million clones; just over 90% are singletons and the top ten take approximately 1.7%. Sequencing input: naive CD8+ T cells from PBMCs. The receptors come from a man younger than 30 in good health. Some clones in this sample may be carry-over from other donors' samples. CDR3s include the opening cysteine and the closing phenylalanine or tryptophan. The D gene is left open where the match is weak. Size values are once, few and many counts, or a class for expanded clones, and some rows have none.

V,size,J,D,CDR3,DNA
TRBV7-9,NA,TRBJ2-1,NA,CASSRSSQGHEQFF,TGTGCCAGCAGCCGTTCATCCCAGGGCCATGAGCAGTTCTTC
TRBV7-2,NA,TRBJ1-2,NA,CASSFGPDGYTF,TGTGCCAGCAGCTTCGGTCCGGATGGCTACACCTTC
TRBV5-6,NA,TRBJ2-3,TRBD2,CASSLGGSAKDTQYF,TGTGCCAGCAGCTTGGGCGGGAGTGCGAAAGATACGCAGTATTTT
TRBV19,NA,TRBJ1-1,NA,CASSTGSSTEAFF,TGTGCCAGTAGTACTGGCAGCTCCACTGAAGCTTTCTTT
TRBV29-1,NA,TRBJ2-7,TRBD2,CSVLGGRASYEQYF,TGCAGCGTTCTTGGCGGGAGGGCCTCCTACGAGCAGTACTTC
TRBV5-1,NA,TRBJ1-2,TRBD1,CASSPDWTGGSPHTF,TGCGCCAGCAGCCCGGACTGGACAGGGGGGAGCCCCCACACCTTC
TRBV7-9,NA,TRBJ2-7,TRBD2,CASSYETSPHEQYF,TGTGCCAGCAGCTACGAGACTAGCCCCCACGAGCAGTACTTC
TRBV11-2,once,TRBJ1-1,NA,CASSSMGGEAFF,TGTGCCAGCAGCTCAATGGGGGGGGAAGCTTTCTTT
TRBV28,NA,TRBJ1-2,TRBD1,CASSRDRGYGYTF,TGTGCCAGCAGTCGGGACAGGGGGTATGGCTACACCTTC
TRBV27,once,TRBJ2-7,NA,CASSFRRTYEQYF,TGTGCCAGCAGTTTCAGACGGACCTACGAGCAGTACTTC
TRBV7-8,NA,TRBJ2-7,NA,CASSPRGGIANEQYF,TGTGCCAGCAGCCCAAGGGGGGGGATCGCTAACGAGCAGTACTTC
TRBV15,NA,TRBJ2-1,NA,CATSRVRRDEQFF,TGTGCCACCAGCAGGGTTAGGAGGGATGAGCAGTTCTTC
TRBV7-9,NA,TRBJ1-1,NA,CASLRGTEAFF,TGTGCCAGCCTCAGGGGAACTGAAGCTTTCTTT
TRBV18,NA,TRBJ2-7,NA,CASSPTRLAPRYEQYF,TGTGCCAGCTCACCAACTAGGCTAGCTCCCCGCTACGAGCAGTACTTC
TRBV28,NA,TRBJ2-7,NA,CASSYPIAQADEQYF,TGTGCCAGCAGTTACCCGATCGCTCAGGCTGACGAGCAGTACTTC
TRBV27,NA,TRBJ1-2,NA,CASCCDGINYGYTF,TGTGCCAGCTGCTGTGATGGGATTAACTATGGCTACACCTTC
TRBV11-1,NA,TRBJ2-7,NA,CASSLAPGGEQYF,TGTGCCAGCAGCTTAGCTCCCGGGGGCGAGCAGTACTTC
TRBV9,NA,TRBJ2-1,NA,CASSVVTSSYNEQFF,TGTGCCAGCAGCGTAGTTACCAGCTCCTACAATGAGCAGTTCTTC
TRBV27,NA,TRBJ2-7,TRBD2,CASSPRGGSSYEQYF,TGTGCCAGCAGCCCTCGGGGCGGGAGCTCCTACGAGCAGTACTTC
TRBV4-3,NA,TRBJ1-1,NA,CASSQPYPGKAFF,TGCGCCAGCAGCCAACCGTACCCGGGAAAAGCTTTCTTT
TRBV27,NA,TRBJ2-5,TRBD1,CASSPRTGRRETQYF,TGTGCCAGCAGTCCGAGGACAGGTCGACGAGAGACCCAGTACTTC
TRBV7-8,NA,TRBJ2-2,NA,CASSLTPVGGPTGELFF,TGTGCCAGCAGCTTAACGCCTGTGGGGGGACCTACCGGGGAGCTGTTTTTT
TRBV9,NA,TRBJ2-3,TRBD2,CASSARAGAGTDTQYF,TGTGCCAGCAGCGCCCGAGCGGGAGCGGGCACAGATACGCAGTATTTT
TRBV27,NA,TRBJ2-1,TRBD2,CASSLASGRNEQFF,TGTGCCAGCAGTTTGGCTAGCGGGAGGAATGAGCAGTTCTTC
TRBV6-6,NA,TRBJ2-2,NA,CASSGLNTGELFF,TGTGCCAGCAGCGGACTGAACACCGGGGAGCTGTTTTTT
TRBV10-3,NA,TRBJ2-1,TRBD2,CAIRNVSGPSYNEQFF,TGTGCCATCAGGAACGTTAGCGGGCCCTCCTACAATGAGCAGTTCTTC
TRBV19,NA,TRBJ2-3,TRBD1,CASSSGTGNFADTQYF,TGTGCCAGTAGTAGTGGGACAGGGAATTTCGCAGATACGCAGTATTTT
TRBV28,once,TRBJ2-2,TRBD1,CASSLGQEGVGELVF,TGTGCCAGCAGTTTGGGACAGGAGGGAGTCGGGGAGCTGGTTTTT
TRBV6-5,NA,TRBJ2-7,NA,CASSSTSFRVSYEQYF,TGTGCCAGCAGTTCTACGTCCTTCCGGGTATCCTACGAGCAGTACTTC
TRBV25-1,NA,TRBJ2-2,NA,CASSDSGFVIAGELFF,TGTGCCAGCAGTGATTCGGGGTTTGTAATCGCCGGGGAGCTGTTTTTT
TRBV28,NA,TRBJ1-1,NA,CASRPRLYEAFF,TGTGCCAGCAGGCCCCGGTTGTATGAAGCTTTCTTT
TRBV7-8,NA,TRBJ2-1,NA,CASSSRIHEQFF,TGTGCCAGCAGCTCCCGCATACATGAGCAGTTCTTC
TRBV7-9,NA,TRBJ2-5,NA,CASSLRSSGQETQYF,TGTGCCAGCAGCCTCCGGAGTTCGGGACAAGAGACCCAGTACTTC
TRBV27,NA,TRBJ2-5,TRBD2,CASRNTSGARQETQYF,TGTGCCAGCCGCAATACTAGCGGGGCCCGTCAAGAGACCCAGTACTTC
TRBV27,NA,TRBJ1-1,NA,CASSLFLNTEAFF,TGTGCCAGCAGTTTATTCCTAAACACTGAAGCTTTCTTT
TRBV2,NA,TRBJ1-5,NA,CASSWLGNQPQHF,TGTGCCAGCAGTTGGTTGGGCAATCAGCCCCAGCATTTT
TRBV30,NA,TRBJ2-1,TRBD1,CAWSAGQGTNEQFF,TGTGCCTGGAGTGCGGGACAGGGGACCAATGAGCAGTTCTTC
TRBV28,NA,TRBJ1-2,NA,CASSLYNRKTANYGYTF,TGTGCCAGCAGTTTATATAACAGGAAGACTGCTAACTATGGCTACACCTTC
TRBV15,NA,TRBJ1-5,TRBD1,CATSNLDRVNQPQHF,TGTGCCACCAGCAACTTAGACAGGGTTAATCAGCCCCAGCATTTT
TRBV10-3,NA,TRBJ2-7,TRBD1,CAIKSGTGGYEQYF,TGTGCCATCAAATCCGGGACAGGGGGCTACGAGCAGTACTTC